This TCR beta chain was identified during a study of blood T cells in healthy people across ages. In the study overall: In model experiments, template switching was able to capture about one barcoded beta molecule for every two T cells that were present. The study's findings and limits: Significant beta diversity loss was already apparent by age roughly 44, declining roughly linearly.

The germline gives CDR1 DFQATT, CDR2 SNEGSKA (reference sequence). Deletions cut 2 bases from V and 2 bases from J, with 19 bases between. This CDR3 region has 17 residues. Regarding this clonotype: Antigen specificity is unknown.

Together with a sample-barcoded 5' primer, a J-beta primer mix was included in a second PCR lasting about 7 to 12 cycles. Every cDNA was tagged by a template-switch adaptor with 12 random nucleotides. TCRdb reprocessed the 5' RACE reads with MiXCR, giving one entry per CDR3 protein. Of around 800,000 distinct CDR3 sequences in the sample, 35% to 50% were seen once. The V gene is TRBV20-1, the J gene TRBJ2-1, with D possibly being TRBD2 (5 bases). The receptor comes from a man aged 80 or over in good health. Sequencing was carried out using blood. The CDR3 spells CSARSPTVGGTYNEQFF. The CDR3 DNA reads as TGCAGTGCTAGATCGCCAACCGTTGGAGGAACCTACAATGAGCAGTTCTTC.